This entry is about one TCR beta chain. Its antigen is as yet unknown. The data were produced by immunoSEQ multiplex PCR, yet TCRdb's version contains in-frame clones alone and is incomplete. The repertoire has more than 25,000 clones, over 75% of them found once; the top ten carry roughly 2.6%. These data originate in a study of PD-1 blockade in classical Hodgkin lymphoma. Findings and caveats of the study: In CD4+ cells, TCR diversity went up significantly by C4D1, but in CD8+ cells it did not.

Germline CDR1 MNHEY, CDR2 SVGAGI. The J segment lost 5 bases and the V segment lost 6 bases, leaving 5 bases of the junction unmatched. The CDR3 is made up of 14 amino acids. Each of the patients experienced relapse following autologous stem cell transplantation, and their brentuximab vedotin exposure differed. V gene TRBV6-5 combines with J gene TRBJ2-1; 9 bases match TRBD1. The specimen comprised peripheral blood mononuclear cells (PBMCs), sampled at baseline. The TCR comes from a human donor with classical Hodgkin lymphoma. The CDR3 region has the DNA TGTGCCAGCAGGACGGGACAGGGAAACAATGAGCAGTTCTTC. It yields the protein CASRTGQGNNEQFF.